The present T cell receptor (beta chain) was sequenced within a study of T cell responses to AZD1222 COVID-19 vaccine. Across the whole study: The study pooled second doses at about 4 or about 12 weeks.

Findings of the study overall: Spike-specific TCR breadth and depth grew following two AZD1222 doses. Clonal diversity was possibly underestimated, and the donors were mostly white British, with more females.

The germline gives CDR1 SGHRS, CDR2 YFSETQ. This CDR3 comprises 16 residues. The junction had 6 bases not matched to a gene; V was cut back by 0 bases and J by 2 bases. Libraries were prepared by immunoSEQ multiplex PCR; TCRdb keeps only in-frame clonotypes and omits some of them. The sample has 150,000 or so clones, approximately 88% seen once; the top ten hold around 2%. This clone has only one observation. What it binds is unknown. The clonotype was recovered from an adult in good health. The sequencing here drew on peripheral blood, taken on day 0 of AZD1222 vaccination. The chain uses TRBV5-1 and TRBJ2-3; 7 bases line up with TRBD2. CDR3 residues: CASSLESGRVTDTQYF. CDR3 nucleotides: TGCGCCAGCAGCTTGGAATCGGGGAGGGTCACAGATACGCAGTATTTT. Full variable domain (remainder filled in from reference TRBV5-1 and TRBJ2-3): KAGVTQTPRYLIKTRGQQVTLSCSPISGHRSVSWYQQTPGQGLQFLFEYFSETQRNKGNFPGRFSGRQFSNSRSEMNVSTLELGDSALYLCASSLESGRVTDTQYFGPGTRLTVL.